A selection of T cell receptor beta chains follows, all from one sample in a study of cytomegalovirus exposure and HLA in healthy donors. Measured with immunoSEQ multiplex PCR; TCRdb has only the in-frame clones, and not every one. The table has 150,000 to 200,000 clones, 77% seen once. Sample: PBMCs. The receptor set was obtained from a woman between 25 and 40 years old in good health and CMV-seronegative. CDR3s include the opening cysteine and the closing phenylalanine or tryptophan. Fields, in order: V gene, D gene, CDR3 length, clone size, J gene, CDR3 protein, CDR3 DNA. A D gene is named only where the DNA matches it firmly. A row's size may be missing; if present it is once, few, many or a size class.

v_gene: TRBV5-6
d_gene: -
len: 16
abundance: -
j_gene: TRBJ1-2
CDR3aa: CASSPRTTGGVYGYTF
CDR3nt: TGTGCCAGCAGCCCCAGGACAACAGGTGGAGTTTATGGCTACACCTTC

v_gene: TRBV7-2
d_gene: -
len: 13
abundance: -
j_gene: TRBJ1-5
CDR3aa: CASSLQSNQPQHF
CDR3nt: TGTGCCAGCAGCTTACAGAGCAATCAGCCCCAGCATTTT

v_gene: TRBV6-5
d_gene: -
len: 12
abundance: -
j_gene: TRBJ2-7
CDR3aa: CASSYAGDEQYF
CDR3nt: TGTGCCAGCAGTTATGCAGGGGACGAGCAGTACTTC

v_gene: TRBV28
d_gene: -
len: 10
abundance: -
j_gene: TRBJ2-1
CDR3aa: CASLGAAQFF
CDR3nt: TGTGCCAGCTTGGGGGCGGCACAGTTCTTC

v_gene: TRBV10-3
d_gene: TRBD2
len: 18
abundance: -
j_gene: TRBJ2-1
CDR3aa: CAISLTQIGLAGRNEQFF
CDR3nt: TGTGCCATCAGCCTCACCCAAATTGGACTAGCGGGGAGAAATGAGCAGTTCTTC

v_gene: TRBV7-2
d_gene: -
len: 12
abundance: -
j_gene: TRBJ1-1
CDR3aa: CASRGQFGEAFF
CDR3nt: TGTGCCAGCAGAGGACAGTTCGGTGAAGCTTTCTTT

v_gene: TRBV7-9
d_gene: TRBD1
len: 15
abundance: once
j_gene: TRBJ2-1
CDR3aa: CASTFRDRAYNEQFF
CDR3nt: TGTGCCAGCACCTTCCGGGACAGGGCCTACAATGAGCAGTTCTTC

v_gene: TRBV7-9
d_gene: TRBD1
len: 14
abundance: -
j_gene: TRBJ1-2
CDR3aa: CASSRRDRGHGYTF
CDR3nt: TGTGCCAGCAGTCGCCGGGACAGGGGGCATGGCTACACCTTC

v_gene: TRBV19
d_gene: TRBD2
len: 15
abundance: once
j_gene: TRBJ2-1
CDR3aa: CASSIGGSLQWEQFF
CDR3nt: TGTGCCAGTAGTATCGGCGGGAGCCTACAATGGGAGCAGTTCTTC

v_gene: TRBV7-7
d_gene: -
len: 13
abundance: -
j_gene: TRBJ2-7
CDR3aa: CASSRIGGYEQYF
CDR3nt: TGTGCTAGCAGCCGTATCGGGGGCTACGAGCAGTACTTC

v_gene: TRBV27
d_gene: -
len: 14
abundance: -
j_gene: TRBJ2-7
CDR3aa: CASSLGPGHGEQYF
CDR3nt: TGTGCCAGCAGCTTAGGGCCCGGCCACGGCGAGCAGTACTTC

v_gene: TRBV4-2
d_gene: TRBD1
len: 14
abundance: -
j_gene: TRBJ1-2
CDR3aa: CASSRGTGEYGYTF
CDR3nt: TGTGCCAGCAGCCGCGGGACAGGGGAGTATGGCTACACCTTC

v_gene: TRBV13
d_gene: -
len: 15
abundance: -
j_gene: TRBJ2-7
CDR3aa: CASSPIYGGPYEQYF
CDR3nt: TGTGCCAGCAGCCCTATTTATGGGGGCCCCTACGAGCAGTACTTC

v_gene: TRBV4-3
d_gene: TRBD2
len: 16
abundance: -
j_gene: TRBJ2-7
CDR3aa: CASSQESGLASHEQYF
CDR3nt: TGCGCCAGCAGCCAAGAGTCCGGACTAGCTTCTCACGAGCAGTACTTC

v_gene: TRBV28
d_gene: -
len: 14
abundance: -
j_gene: TRBJ1-5
CDR3aa: CASSLSGSNQPQHF
CDR3nt: TGTGCCAGCAGTCTCAGCGGGAGCAATCAGCCCCAGCATTTT

v_gene: TRBV6-6
d_gene: TRBD2
len: 15
abundance: few
j_gene: TRBJ2-2
CDR3aa: CASRIAGANTGELFF
CDR3nt: TGTGCCAGCAGAATAGCGGGGGCGAACACCGGGGAGCTGTTTTTT

v_gene: TRBV7-3
d_gene: -
len: 13
abundance: -
j_gene: TRBJ1-4
CDR3aa: CASALSTTGKLFF
CDR3nt: TGTGCCAGCGCGCTAAGTACTACCGGGAAACTGTTTTTT

v_gene: TRBV2
d_gene: -
len: 15
abundance: -
j_gene: TRBJ2-3
CDR3aa: CASTQRGTGGDTQYF
CDR3nt: TGTGCCAGCACTCAGCGCGGGACTGGGGGAGATACGCAGTATTTT

v_gene: TRBV6-1
d_gene: -
len: 15
abundance: -
j_gene: TRBJ1-4
CDR3aa: CASSEDRTVNEKLFF
CDR3nt: TGTGCCAGCAGTGAAGATCGGACAGTGAATGAAAAACTGTTTTTT

v_gene: TRBV29-1
d_gene: -
len: 11
abundance: -
j_gene: TRBJ2-2
CDR3aa: CSVQVPGELFF
CDR3nt: TGCAGCGTTCAGGTGCCCGGGGAGCTGTTTTTT

v_gene: TRBV6-6
d_gene: TRBD1
len: 15
abundance: -
j_gene: TRBJ2-3
CDR3aa: CASRPTDRETDTQYF
CDR3nt: TGTGCCAGCAGACCAACGGACAGGGAAACAGATACGCAGTATTTT

v_gene: TRBV9
d_gene: TRBD2
len: 15
abundance: -
j_gene: TRBJ2-3
CDR3aa: CASSVGLGTTDTQYF
CDR3nt: TGTGCCAGCAGCGTGGGACTAGGGACCACAGATACGCAGTATTTT

v_gene: TRBV28
d_gene: TRBD1
len: 15
abundance: -
j_gene: TRBJ1-2
CDR3aa: CASSLATGANYGYPF
CDR3nt: TGTGCCAGCAGTTTAGCGACAGGGGCTAACTATGGCTACCCCTTC

v_gene: TRBV30
d_gene: -
len: 14
abundance: -
j_gene: TRBJ1-1
CDR3aa: CAWTLWGPNTEAFF
CDR3nt: TGTGCCTGGACCCTCTGGGGGCCGAACACTGAAGCTTTCTTT

v_gene: TRBV5-4
d_gene: -
len: 14
abundance: -
j_gene: TRBJ2-5
CDR3aa: CASSSRGNQETQYF
CDR3nt: TGTGCCAGCAGCAGTCGAGGGAACCAAGAGACCCAGTACTTC

v_gene: TRBV30
d_gene: -
len: 14
abundance: -
j_gene: TRBJ1-4
CDR3aa: CAWSGDRYYEKLFF
CDR3nt: TGTGCCTGGAGTGGAGACAGATACTATGAAAAACTGTTTTTT

v_gene: TRBV5-5
d_gene: TRBD2
len: 14
abundance: -
j_gene: TRBJ2-7
CDR3aa: CASSLVGGSHEQYF
CDR3nt: TGTGCCAGCAGCTTGGTCGGCGGGAGCCACGAGCAGTACTTC

v_gene: TRBV29-1
d_gene: -
len: 13
abundance: -
j_gene: TRBJ1-1
CDR3aa: CSVARGNEAEAFF
CDR3nt: TGCAGCGTTGCTAGGGGGAATGAAGCTGAAGCTTTCTTT

v_gene: TRBV7-2
d_gene: TRBD2
len: 17
abundance: -
j_gene: TRBJ2-5
CDR3aa: CASSLQWRREGLETQYF
CDR3nt: TGTGCCAGCAGCTTACAGTGGCGTCGGGAGGGCCTGGAGACCCAGTACTTC

v_gene: TRBV7-8
d_gene: TRBD1
len: 17
abundance: -
j_gene: TRBJ2-7
CDR3aa: CASSLASSGTGGYEQYF
CDR3nt: TGTGCCAGCAGCTTAGCGAGCTCCGGGACAGGGGGGTACGAGCAGTACTTC

v_gene: TRBV10-2
d_gene: TRBD2
len: 18
abundance: -
j_gene: TRBJ2-3
CDR3aa: CASSGPGLAGEFTDTQYF
CDR3nt: TGCGCCAGCAGTGGCCCTGGACTAGCGGGAGAGTTCACAGATACGCAGTATTTT

v_gene: TRBV30
d_gene: -
len: 14
abundance: -
j_gene: TRBJ2-7
CDR3aa: CAWTETGTHNEQYF
CDR3nt: TGTGCCTGGACGGAGACAGGGACTCACAACGAGCAGTACTTC

v_gene: TRBV6-5
d_gene: -
len: 15
abundance: -
j_gene: TRBJ2-5
CDR3aa: CASSYRRGFQETQYF
CDR3nt: TGTGCCAGCAGTTACCGCAGGGGCTTTCAAGAGACCCAGTACTTC

v_gene: TRBV2
d_gene: TRBD1
len: 16
abundance: few
j_gene: TRBJ1-1
CDR3aa: CASSVGTGKSNTEAFF
CDR3nt: TGTGCCAGCAGTGTGGGGACAGGGAAGTCCAACACTGAAGCTTTCTTT

v_gene: TRBV18
d_gene: TRBD1
len: 15
abundance: -
j_gene: TRBJ2-7
CDR3aa: CASSPTRDRLYEQYF
CDR3nt: TGTGCCAGCTCACCTACCCGGGACAGACTATACGAGCAGTACTTC

v_gene: TRBV27
d_gene: TRBD1
len: 19
abundance: once
j_gene: TRBJ1-3
CDR3aa: CASSQDIRTGVLSGNTIYF
CDR3nt: TGTGCCAGCAGCCAAGATATAAGGACAGGGGTCCTCTCTGGAAACACCATATATTTT

v_gene: TRBV11-2
d_gene: -
len: 18
abundance: few
j_gene: TRBJ2-3
CDR3aa: CASSISGRGRPSTDTQYF
CDR3nt: TGTGCCAGCAGCATAAGCGGGCGCGGCCGGCCTAGCACAGATACGCAGTATTTT

v_gene: TRBV30
d_gene: TRBD1
len: 13
abundance: -
j_gene: TRBJ1-2
CDR3aa: CAWGTGLGYGYTF
CDR3nt: TGTGCCTGGGGGACAGGATTGGGCTATGGCTACACCTTC

v_gene: TRBV4-2
d_gene: -
len: 16
abundance: -
j_gene: TRBJ1-2
CDR3aa: CASSQDGTAGDMGYTF
CDR3nt: TGTGCCAGCAGCCAAGATGGGACGGCAGGGGATATGGGCTACACCTTC

v_gene: TRBV5-1
d_gene: TRBD1
len: 17
abundance: -
j_gene: TRBJ2-2
CDR3aa: CASSLSLGTGVSGELFF
CDR3nt: TGCGCCAGCAGCTTGAGTTTGGGGACAGGGGTATCCGGGGAGCTGTTTTTT

v_gene: TRBV11-3
d_gene: TRBD2
len: 18
abundance: -
j_gene: TRBJ2-1
CDR3aa: CASSLEAERGATYNEQFF
CDR3nt: TGTGCCAGCAGCTTAGAGGCAGAGCGGGGGGCCACCTACAATGAGCAGTTCTTC

v_gene: TRBV5-1
d_gene: -
len: 14
abundance: -
j_gene: TRBJ1-2
CDR3aa: CASSPPGSNYGYTF
CDR3nt: TGCGCCAGCAGCCCACCGGGATCTAACTATGGCTACACCTTC

v_gene: TRBV7-3
d_gene: TRBD2
len: 17
abundance: once
j_gene: TRBJ2-1
CDR3aa: CASSLTTSGGKYNEQFF
CDR3nt: TGTGCCAGCAGCTTAACGACTAGCGGGGGCAAATACAATGAGCAGTTCTTC

v_gene: TRBV7-6
d_gene: TRBD1
len: 16
abundance: few
j_gene: TRBJ2-2
CDR3aa: CASSRIGQGSAGELFF
CDR3nt: TGTGCCAGCAGCCGAATTGGACAGGGGTCGGCCGGGGAGCTGTTTTTT

v_gene: TRBV11-2
d_gene: -
len: 15
abundance: once
j_gene: TRBJ1-2
CDR3aa: CASSLGPQGYYGYTF
CDR3nt: TGTGCCAGCAGCTTAGGACCCCAGGGGTACTATGGCTACACCTTC

v_gene: TRBV9
d_gene: TRBD1
len: 17
abundance: once
j_gene: TRBJ2-1
CDR3aa: CASSVASTGGGGNEQFF
CDR3nt: TGTGCCAGCAGCGTAGCCTCCACAGGGGGCGGCGGGAATGAGCAGTTCTTC

v_gene: TRBV5-8
d_gene: TRBD2
len: 17
abundance: -
j_gene: TRBJ2-3
CDR3aa: CASSLALAGPSTDTQYF
CDR3nt: TGTGCCAGCAGCTTGGCGCTAGCGGGACCTAGCACAGATACGCAGTATTTT

v_gene: TRBV27
d_gene: TRBD1
len: 14
abundance: -
j_gene: TRBJ2-7
CDR3aa: CASSSRQGNGEQYF
CDR3nt: TGTGCCAGCAGTTCACGACAGGGCAACGGCGAGCAGTACTTC